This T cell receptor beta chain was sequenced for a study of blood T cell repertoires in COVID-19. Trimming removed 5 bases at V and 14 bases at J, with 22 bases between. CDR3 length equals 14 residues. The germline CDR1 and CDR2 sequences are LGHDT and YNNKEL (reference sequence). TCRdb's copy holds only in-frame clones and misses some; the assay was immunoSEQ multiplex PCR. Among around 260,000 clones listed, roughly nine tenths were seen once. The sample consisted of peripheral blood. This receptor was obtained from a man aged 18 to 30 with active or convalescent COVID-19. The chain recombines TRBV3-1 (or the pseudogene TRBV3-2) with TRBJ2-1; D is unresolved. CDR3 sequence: CASSSHVTPGQKFF. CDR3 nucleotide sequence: TGTGCCAGCAGCTCACACGTAACTCCGGGTCAGAAGTTCTTC.